This T cell receptor (beta chain) was retrieved from a study of beta chain features in type 1 diabetes. Whole-study findings and limits: At VDJ recombination sites, type 1 diabetes patients had fewer insertions and more deleted nucleotides. Naive, central memory and regulatory TCRB repertoires appeared more similar among patients than healthy donors.

Remarks on this clone: The antigen is undetermined.

CD4+ naive, central memory, regulatory and stem cell-like memory cells were sorted via CD45RO/CCR7/CD25/CD127/CD95/CD27. The whole isolated RNA underwent reverse transcription, so sequencing captured expressed TCRB transcripts. This table comes from immunoSEQ multiplex PCR, and its TCRdb copy is limited to in-frame clones, with some not included. The data show about 360,000 clones, 10% to 15% seen once. The CDR3 sequence is 13 residues long. Germline V gene data show CDR1 as GTSNPN and CDR2 as SVGIG (reference sequence). Trimming removed 5 bases from V and 6 bases from J, with 15 bases in between. The sample was naive CD4+ T cells from blood. This clonotype was sampled from a man between 18 and 35 years old in good health. The chain employs TRBV30 and TRBJ2-3; D perhaps matches TRBD1 (6 bases). The CDR3 spells CAWGDIFADTQYF. CDR3 coding DNA: TGTGCCTGGGGGGACATTTTTGCCGATACGCAGTATTTT.